This T cell receptor (beta chain) was sequenced in a study of radiotherapy plus CTLA-4 blockade in lung cancer. Study-wide results and caveats: Clones derived from tumor TCRs expanded in blood after radiotherapy plus ipilimumab. Reports state that early shifts in blood T cell clones, with interferon-beta, best predicted response.

Data came from immunoSEQ multiplex PCR; TCRdb stores just in-frame clones and leaves some out. This sample has some 92,000 clones, with 75% to 90% found just once. Details on this clone: Its antigen is unidentified.

The length of the CDR3 is 16 residues. Looked up from germline, CDR1 is SEHNR and CDR2 is FQNEAQ (reference sequence). Trimming pared 1 base from V and 7 bases from J, leaving 17 bases between. This receptor was taken from a human donor with non-small cell lung cancer who had a partial response to radiotherapy plus ipilimumab. This specimen consisted of peripheral blood, obtained from a patient treated with radiotherapy plus ipilimumab. V and J are TRBV7-9 and TRBJ2-1; a possible D gene is TRBD1 (6 bases). CDR3 sequence: CASSLGFNRARNEQFF. The CDR3 nucleotides read TGTGCCAGCAGCTTAGGTTTCAACAGGGCGAGGAATGAGCAGTTCTTC.